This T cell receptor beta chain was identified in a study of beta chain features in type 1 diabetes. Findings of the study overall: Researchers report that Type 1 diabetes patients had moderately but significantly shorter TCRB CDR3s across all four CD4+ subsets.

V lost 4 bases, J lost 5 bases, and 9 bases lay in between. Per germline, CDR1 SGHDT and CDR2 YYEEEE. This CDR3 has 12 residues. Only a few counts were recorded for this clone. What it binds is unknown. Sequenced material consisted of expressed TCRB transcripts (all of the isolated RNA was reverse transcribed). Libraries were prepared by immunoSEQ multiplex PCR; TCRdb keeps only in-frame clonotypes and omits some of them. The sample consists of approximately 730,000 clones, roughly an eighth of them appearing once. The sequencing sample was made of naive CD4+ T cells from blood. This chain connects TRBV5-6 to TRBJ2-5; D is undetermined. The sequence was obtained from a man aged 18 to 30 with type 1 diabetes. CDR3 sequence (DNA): TGTGCCAGCAGCCTCTCTTGGGAGACCCAGTACTTC. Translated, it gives CASSLSWETQYF. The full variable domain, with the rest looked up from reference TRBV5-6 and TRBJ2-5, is DAGVTQSPTHLIKTRGQQVTLRCSPKSGHDTVSWYQQALGQGPQFIFQYYEEEERQRGNFPDRFSGHQFPNYSSELNVNALLLGDSALYLCASSLSWETQYFGPGTRLLVL.